A few counts support the clone carrying this TCR beta chain. Expressed TCRB transcripts were sequenced, since all the RNA that had been isolated was reverse transcribed. Several million reads per sample on average were obtained from naive, central memory and regulatory T cell samples. The method was immunoSEQ multiplex PCR; TCRdb's version includes in-frame clones alone and lacks a portion of them. This table holds some 330,000 clones, approximately 11% found once. This entry comes from a study of beta chain features in type 1 diabetes. Germline lookup yields CDR1 SGDLS and CDR2 YYNGEE. J gave up 7 bases and V 3 bases, and 8 bases lay outside the gene matches. The CDR3 is 16 residues long.

This chain links TRBV9 with TRBJ2-1; 12 bases are a match to TRBD2. Input material: naive CD4+ T cells from blood. This TCR came from a woman aged 30 to 39 in good health. CDR3 region: CASSARWLAGGNEQFF. The CDR3 DNA sequence: TGTGCCAGCAGCGCCCGGTGGCTAGCGGGAGGGAATGAGCAGTTCTTC. Together with reference TRBV9 and TRBJ2-1, the CDR3 gives the full variable domain: DSGVTQTPKHLITATGQRVTLRCSPRSGDLSVYWYQQSLDQGLQFLIQYYNGEERAKGNILERFSAQQFPDLHSELNLSSLELGDSALYFCASSARWLAGGNEQFFGPGTRLTVL.